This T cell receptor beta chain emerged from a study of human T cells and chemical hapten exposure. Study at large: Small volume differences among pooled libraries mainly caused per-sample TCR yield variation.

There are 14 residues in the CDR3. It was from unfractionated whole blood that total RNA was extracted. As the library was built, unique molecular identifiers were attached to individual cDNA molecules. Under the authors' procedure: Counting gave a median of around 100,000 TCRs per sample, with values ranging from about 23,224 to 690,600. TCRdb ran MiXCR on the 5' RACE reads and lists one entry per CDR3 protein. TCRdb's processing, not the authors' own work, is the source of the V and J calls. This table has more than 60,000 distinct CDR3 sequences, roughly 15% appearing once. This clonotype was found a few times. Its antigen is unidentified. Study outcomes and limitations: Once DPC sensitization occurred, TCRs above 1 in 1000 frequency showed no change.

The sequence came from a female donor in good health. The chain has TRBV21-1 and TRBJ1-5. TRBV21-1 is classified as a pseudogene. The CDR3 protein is CASSKDFSNQPQHF. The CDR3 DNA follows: TGTGCCAGCAGCAAAGACTTCAGTAATCAGCCCCAGCATTTT.